The following is a T cell receptor beta chain sequence with its context. Its antigen is unidentified. The sample belongs to a study of monozygotic twins with inflammatory bowel disease. Each UMI, carrying a 6-nucleotide sample barcode, came from template switching. TCRdb reprocessed the 5' RACE reads, keeping one entry per CDR3 protein, no DNA. The repertoire table contains 300,000 to 400,000 distinct CDR3 sequences. The study, taken as a whole, reports: Healthy co-twins showed greater TCRbeta diversity (inverse Simpson) than IBD patients. Reduced clonotype sharing with other individuals was observed in IBD patients relative to healthy twins, especially with disease activity.

The CDR3 is made up of 14 amino acids. Blood was drawn once per donor, and each sample measured 2 to 3 ml. The clonotype was recovered from a human donor with ulcerative colitis or Crohn's disease, or a healthy co-twin of an affected twin (not recorded which). The sequenced material came from blood. The chain joins TRBV12-3 or TRBV12-4 to TRBJ1-1; the TRBD1 assignment by TCRdb is unverifiable without DNA. CDR3 residues: CASSLHRTETEAFF.